Listed below are T cell receptor beta chains from one sample, sequenced in a study of shared clonotypes between healthy human individuals. Assay: immunoSEQ multiplex PCR; the TCRdb copy retains only in-frame clones and omits some. The sample lists about 120,000 clones, about 71% occurring once. Sequencing input: memory CD8+ T cells sorted from blood. The receptors come from a woman in her 30s in good health. Both conserved end residues are part of each CDR3. Each record gives: J gene, clone size, D gene, V gene, CDR3 protein, CDR3 DNA. D genes are given only for firm matches. Some rows have no size entry. The others give once, few or many, or a class for an expanded clone.

j_call: TRBJ2-7; clone_size: -; d_call: -; v_call: TRBV28; cdr3_aa: CASSLGIYEQYF; cdr3_nt: TGTGCCAGCAGTCTGGGGATCTACGAGCAGTACTTC
j_call: TRBJ2-5; clone_size: few; d_call: TRBD1; v_call: TRBV6-5; cdr3_aa: CASSLLGGETQYF; cdr3_nt: TGTGCCAGCAGTTTACTAGGGGGCGAGACCCAGTACTTC
j_call: TRBJ2-7; clone_size: few; d_call: TRBD2; v_call: TRBV5-6; cdr3_aa: CASSLAALAGREQYF; cdr3_nt: TGTGCCAGCAGCTTGGCCGCACTAGCGGGACGCGAGCAGTACTTC
j_call: TRBJ1-1; clone_size: -; d_call: -; v_call: TRBV11-2; cdr3_aa: CASSLGYGAFF; cdr3_nt: TGTGCCAGCAGCTTAGGTTACGGAGCTTTCTTT
j_call: TRBJ2-3; clone_size: -; d_call: TRBD2; v_call: TRBV7-3; cdr3_aa: CASSAGLAGTDTQYF; cdr3_nt: TGTGCCAGCAGCGCTGGACTAGCGGGCACAGATACGCAGTATTTT
j_call: TRBJ1-2; clone_size: -; d_call: -; v_call: TRBV18; cdr3_aa: CASSRASGGGYTF; cdr3_nt: TGTGCCAGCTCACGTGCATCGGGGGGTGGCTACACCTTC
j_call: TRBJ1-2; clone_size: -; d_call: TRBD1; v_call: TRBV7-6; cdr3_aa: CASSANSRTGGVGYGYTF; cdr3_nt: TGTGCCAGCAGCGCGAACTCTCGGACAGGGGGCGTGGGCTATGGCTACACCTTC
j_call: TRBJ2-3; clone_size: -; d_call: -; v_call: TRBV6-5; cdr3_aa: CASSYSPPSSTDTQYF; cdr3_nt: TGTGCCAGCAGTTACTCCCCCCCCTCTAGCACAGATACGCAGTATTTT
j_call: TRBJ2-7; clone_size: -; d_call: -; v_call: TRBV28; cdr3_aa: CASSGLMGSYEQYF; cdr3_nt: TGTGCCAGCAGCGGATTGATGGGATCCTACGAGCAGTACTTC
j_call: TRBJ1-5; clone_size: -; d_call: TRBD1; v_call: TRBV27; cdr3_aa: CASTGQGRNQPQHF; cdr3_nt: TGTGCCAGTACCGGACAGGGACGGAATCAGCCCCAGCATTTT
j_call: TRBJ2-5; clone_size: many; d_call: TRBD1; v_call: TRBV6-6; cdr3_aa: CASSYGGQAQETQYF; cdr3_nt: TGTGCCAGCAGTTACGGGGGACAGGCCCAAGAGACCCAGTACTTC
j_call: TRBJ2-1; clone_size: few; d_call: -; v_call: TRBV25-1; cdr3_aa: CASSDQGGDYNEQFF; cdr3_nt: TGTGCCAGCAGTGACCAGGGTGGGGACTACAATGAGCAGTTCTTC
j_call: TRBJ2-2; clone_size: -; d_call: -; v_call: TRBV28; cdr3_aa: CASTGTANTGELFF; cdr3_nt: TGTGCCAGCACCGGGACGGCTAACACCGGGGAGCTGTTTTTT
j_call: TRBJ1-1; clone_size: few; d_call: TRBD1; v_call: TRBV5-5; cdr3_aa: CASSFQGDTEAFF; cdr3_nt: TGTGCCAGCAGCTTCCAGGGGGACACTGAAGCTTTCTTT
j_call: TRBJ2-2; clone_size: -; d_call: -; v_call: TRBV29-1; cdr3_aa: CSVVFKNTGELFF; cdr3_nt: TGCAGCGTTGTATTCAAGAACACCGGGGAGCTGTTTTTT
j_call: TRBJ2-1; clone_size: -; d_call: TRBD1; v_call: TRBV7-9; cdr3_aa: CASSPRTGHEQFF; cdr3_nt: TGTGCCAGCAGCCCACGGACAGGGCACGAGCAGTTCTTC
j_call: TRBJ1-6; clone_size: -; d_call: -; v_call: TRBV5-4; cdr3_aa: CASSGTRENSPLHF; cdr3_nt: TGTGCCAGCAGCGGCACCCGGGAGAATTCACCCCTCCACTTT
j_call: TRBJ2-1; clone_size: -; d_call: TRBD1; v_call: TRBV5-6; cdr3_aa: CASSSWVLDRDINEQFF; cdr3_nt: TGTGCCAGCAGCTCCTGGGTCCTGGACAGGGATATCAATGAGCAGTTCTTC
j_call: TRBJ2-7; clone_size: -; d_call: TRBD1; v_call: TRBV27; cdr3_aa: CASSLIRDRGRGYEQYF; cdr3_nt: TGTGCCAGCAGTTTAATTAGGGACAGGGGGCGCGGATACGAGCAGTACTTC
j_call: TRBJ2-7; clone_size: once; d_call: -; v_call: TRBV10-3; cdr3_aa: CAISALSLTYEQYF; cdr3_nt: TGTGCCATCAGTGCGCTCAGCCTCACCTACGAGCAGTACTTC
j_call: TRBJ2-7; clone_size: -; d_call: TRBD2; v_call: TRBV6-1; cdr3_aa: CASRTGLAGGYEQYF; cdr3_nt: TGTGCCAGCAGGACGGGACTAGCGGGGGGCTACGAGCAGTACTTC
j_call: TRBJ2-7; clone_size: once; d_call: -; v_call: TRBV6-6; cdr3_aa: CASSLRPSYEQYF; cdr3_nt: TGTGCCAGCAGTCTAAGGCCGAGCTACGAGCAGTACTTC
j_call: TRBJ2-5; clone_size: -; d_call: TRBD2; v_call: TRBV11-2; cdr3_aa: CASSFGTSGRAWETQYF; cdr3_nt: TGTGCCAGCAGCTTCGGGACTAGCGGGAGGGCCTGGGAGACCCAGTACTTC
j_call: TRBJ2-1; clone_size: -; d_call: -; v_call: TRBV7-2; cdr3_aa: CASSLGLPEQFF; cdr3_nt: TGTGCCAGCAGCTTAGGGCTACCCGAGCAGTTCTTC
j_call: TRBJ1-5; clone_size: -; d_call: -; v_call: TRBV7-2; cdr3_aa: CASSLWFGGNQPQHF; cdr3_nt: TGTGCCAGCAGCTTATGGTTCGGGGGCAATCAGCCCCAGCATTTT
j_call: TRBJ2-7; clone_size: -; d_call: TRBD2; v_call: TRBV11-2; cdr3_aa: CASSLEFQVAGFYEQYF; cdr3_nt: TGTGCCAGCAGCTTAGAGTTTCAGGTAGCGGGATTCTACGAGCAGTACTTC
j_call: TRBJ1-2; clone_size: few; d_call: -; v_call: TRBV21-1; cdr3_aa: CASSKAPRQLYGYTF; cdr3_nt: TGTGCCAGCAGCAAAGCGCCGCGGCAGCTTTATGGCTACACCTTC
j_call: TRBJ2-5; clone_size: -; d_call: TRBD2; v_call: TRBV9; cdr3_aa: CASSRGLAGGDQETQYF; cdr3_nt: TGTGCCAGCAGCAGAGGACTAGCGGGTGGGGACCAAGAGACCCAGTACTTC
j_call: TRBJ1-2; clone_size: few; d_call: -; v_call: TRBV4-1; cdr3_aa: CASSQDSGSIVYGYTF; cdr3_nt: TGCGCCAGCAGCCAAGATTCGGGGTCCATTGTCTATGGCTACACCTTC
j_call: TRBJ1-2; clone_size: -; d_call: TRBD1; v_call: TRBV19; cdr3_aa: CASSQQGSWGAYGYTF; cdr3_nt: TGTGCCAGTAGCCAACAGGGGTCCTGGGGGGCCTATGGCTACACCTTC